The 2 T cell receptor beta chains presented below share a single source sample, sequenced in a study of T cell repertoires in ileal Crohn's disease. Time point defined: inflamed ileum from the surgical specimen. The data were produced by immunoSEQ multiplex PCR, yet TCRdb's version contains in-frame clones alone and is incomplete. The table records 17,000 or so clones, roughly three quarters of them present only once. Sequencing was carried out using ileal tissue. The source of these receptors is an adult with Crohn's disease.

The chain carries TRBV7-2 and TRBJ2-1; possibly TRBD2 for D (6 bases). The V end lost 5 bases, the J end lost 6 bases, and 23 bases lay between the germline ends. Germline V gene sequence: CDR1 SGHTA, CDR2 FQGNSA. The CDR3 has 17 amino acids. The CDR3 DNA reads TGTGCCAGCAGCCCACGGACTACGACCGGGACTCCCAATGAGCAGTTCTTC. Amino acids: CASSPRTTTGTPNEQFF.

This clone showed up just a few times. The gene calls are TRBV14 and TRBJ1-1; D might be TRBD1 (5 bases). The CDR3 is 13 residues long. Germline V lookup: CDR1 SGHDN, CDR2 FVKESK. Trimming left V 6 bases short and J 1 base short, with 9 bases between. CDR3 loop: CASSFTGNTEAFF. The CDR3, as DNA: TGTGCCAGCAGTTTCACAGGGAACACTGAAGCTTTCTTT.